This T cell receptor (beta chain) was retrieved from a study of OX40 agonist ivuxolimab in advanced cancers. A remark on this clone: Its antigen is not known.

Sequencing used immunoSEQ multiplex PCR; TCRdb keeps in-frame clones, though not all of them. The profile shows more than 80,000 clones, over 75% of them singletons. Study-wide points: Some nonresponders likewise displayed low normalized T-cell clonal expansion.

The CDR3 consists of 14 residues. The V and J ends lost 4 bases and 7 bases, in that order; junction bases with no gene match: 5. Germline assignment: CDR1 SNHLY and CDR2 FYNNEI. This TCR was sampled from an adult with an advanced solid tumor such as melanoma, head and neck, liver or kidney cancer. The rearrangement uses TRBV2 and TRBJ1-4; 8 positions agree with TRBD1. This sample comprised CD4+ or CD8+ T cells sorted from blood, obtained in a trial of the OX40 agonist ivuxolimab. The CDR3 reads CASSGQGRVEKLFF. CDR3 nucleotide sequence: TGTGCCAGCAGTGGACAGGGGCGGGTTGAAAAACTGTTTTTT.